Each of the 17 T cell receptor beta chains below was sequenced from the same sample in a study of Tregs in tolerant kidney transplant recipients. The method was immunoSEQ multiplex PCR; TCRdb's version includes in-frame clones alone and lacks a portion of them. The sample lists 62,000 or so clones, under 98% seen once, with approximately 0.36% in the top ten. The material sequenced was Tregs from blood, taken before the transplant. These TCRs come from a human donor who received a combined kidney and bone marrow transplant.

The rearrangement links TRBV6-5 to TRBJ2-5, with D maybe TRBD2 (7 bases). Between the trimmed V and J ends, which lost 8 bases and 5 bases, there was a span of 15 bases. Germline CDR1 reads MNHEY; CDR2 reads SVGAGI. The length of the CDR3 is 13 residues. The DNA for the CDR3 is TGTGCCAGCCGGCGCGGCGGGGGCGAGACCCAGTACTTC. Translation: CASRRGGGETQYF.

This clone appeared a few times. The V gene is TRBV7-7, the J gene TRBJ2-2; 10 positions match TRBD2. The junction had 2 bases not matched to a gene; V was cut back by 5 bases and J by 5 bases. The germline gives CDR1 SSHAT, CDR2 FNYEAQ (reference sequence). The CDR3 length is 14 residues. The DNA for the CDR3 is TGTGCCAGCAGCCCGGGACTAGCGACCGGGGAGCTGTTTTTT. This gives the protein CASSPGLATGELFF.

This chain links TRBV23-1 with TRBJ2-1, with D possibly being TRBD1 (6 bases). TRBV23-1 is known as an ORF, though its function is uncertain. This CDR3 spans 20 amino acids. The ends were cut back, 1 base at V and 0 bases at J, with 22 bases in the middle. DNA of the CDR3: TGCGCCAGCAGTCAATATTTAGGGGGAGATTCCCCGAGCTCCTACAATGAGCAGTTCTTC. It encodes CASSQYLGGDSPSSYNEQFF.

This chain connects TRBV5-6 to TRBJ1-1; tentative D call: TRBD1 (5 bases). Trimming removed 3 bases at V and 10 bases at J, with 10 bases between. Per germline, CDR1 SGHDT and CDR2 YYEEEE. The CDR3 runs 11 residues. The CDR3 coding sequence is TGTGCCAGCAGCTCCCAGGGAGGAGCTTTCTTT. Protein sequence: CASSSQGGAFF.

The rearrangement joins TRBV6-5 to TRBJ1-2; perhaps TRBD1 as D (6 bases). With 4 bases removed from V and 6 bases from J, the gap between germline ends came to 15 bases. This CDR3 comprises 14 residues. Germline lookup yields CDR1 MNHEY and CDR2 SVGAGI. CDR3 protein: CASSSTSGENGYTF. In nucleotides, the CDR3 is TGTGCCAGCAGTTCAACCTCAGGGGAAAATGGCTACACCTTC.

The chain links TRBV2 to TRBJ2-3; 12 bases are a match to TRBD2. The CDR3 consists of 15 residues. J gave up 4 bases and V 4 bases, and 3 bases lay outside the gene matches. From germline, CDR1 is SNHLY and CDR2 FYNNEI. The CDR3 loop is CASSVLAGGPDTQYF. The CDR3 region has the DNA TGTGCCAGCAGTGTACTAGCGGGAGGCCCAGATACGCAGTATTTT.

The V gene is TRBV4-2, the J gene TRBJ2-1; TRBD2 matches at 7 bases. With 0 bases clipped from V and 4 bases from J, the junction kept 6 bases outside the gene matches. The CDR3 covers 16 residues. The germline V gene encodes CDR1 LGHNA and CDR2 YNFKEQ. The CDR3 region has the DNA TGTGCCAGCAGCCAAGATCGTGGGGGGGGGTACAATGAGCAGTTCTTC. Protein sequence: CASSQDRGGGYNEQFF.

The CDR3 reads CASSLGAGRGSYNEQFF. For the CDR3, the DNA is TGTGCCAGCAGCTTGGGTGCAGGTCGGGGCTCCTACAATGAGCAGTTCTTC. The V call is TRBV5-4, the J call TRBJ2-1; possible D gene TRBD2, 5 bases. This CDR3 contains 17 residues. With 0 bases removed from V and 0 bases from J, the gap between germline ends came to 13 bases. Germline V gene sequence: CDR1 SGHNT, CDR2 YYREEE (reference sequence).

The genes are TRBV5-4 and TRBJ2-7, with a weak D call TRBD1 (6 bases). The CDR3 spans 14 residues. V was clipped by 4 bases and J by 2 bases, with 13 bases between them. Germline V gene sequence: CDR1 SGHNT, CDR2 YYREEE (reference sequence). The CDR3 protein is CASSHRAVPYEQYF. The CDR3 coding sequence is TGTGCCAGCAGCCACAGGGCAGTACCCTACGAGCAGTACTTC.

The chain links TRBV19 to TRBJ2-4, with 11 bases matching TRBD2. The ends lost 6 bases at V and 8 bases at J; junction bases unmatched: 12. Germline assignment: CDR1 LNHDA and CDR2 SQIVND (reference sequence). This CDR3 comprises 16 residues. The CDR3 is CASRISGGALGDIQYF. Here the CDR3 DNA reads TGTGCCAGTAGGATTAGCGGGGGGGCCTTGGGGGACATTCAGTACTTC.

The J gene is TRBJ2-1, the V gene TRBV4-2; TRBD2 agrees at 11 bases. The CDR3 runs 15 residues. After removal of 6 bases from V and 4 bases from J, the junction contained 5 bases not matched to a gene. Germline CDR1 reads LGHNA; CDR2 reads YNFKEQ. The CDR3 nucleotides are TGTGCCAGCAGACCCGGGACTAGCGGTTACAATGAGCAGTTCTTC. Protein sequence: CASRPGTSGYNEQFF.

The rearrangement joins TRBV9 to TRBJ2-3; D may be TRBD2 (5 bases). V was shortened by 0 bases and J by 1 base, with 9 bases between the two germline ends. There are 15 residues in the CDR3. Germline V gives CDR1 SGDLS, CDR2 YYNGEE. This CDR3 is CASSVGGYRTDTQYF. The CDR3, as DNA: TGTGCCAGCAGCGTAGGAGGGTATCGCACAGATACGCAGTATTTT.

CDR3 protein: CASSPDRGYGYTF. In DNA form, the CDR3 reads TGTGCCAGCTCCCCCGACAGGGGCTATGGCTACACCTTC. This chain links TRBV18 with TRBJ1-2, with 8 bases fitting TRBD1. CDR1 and CDR2 from the germline V gene are KGHSH and LQKENI. This CDR3 is 13 amino acids long. Losses at the gene ends were 6 bases for V and 4 bases for J; bases not matched to a gene: 4.

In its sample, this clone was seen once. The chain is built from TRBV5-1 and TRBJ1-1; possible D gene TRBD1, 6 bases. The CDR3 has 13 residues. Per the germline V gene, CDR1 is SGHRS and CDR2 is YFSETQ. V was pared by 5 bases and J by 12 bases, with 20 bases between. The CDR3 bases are TGCGCCAGCAGAAACAGGCCAGGGGAAAGAACTTTCTTT. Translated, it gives CASRNRPGERTFF. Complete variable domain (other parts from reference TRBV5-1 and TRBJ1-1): KAGVTQTPRYLIKTRGQQVTLSCSPISGHRSVSWYQQTPGQGLQFLFEYFSETQRNKGNFPGRFSGRQFSNSRSEMNVSTLELGDSALYLCASRNRPGERTFFGQGTRLTVV.

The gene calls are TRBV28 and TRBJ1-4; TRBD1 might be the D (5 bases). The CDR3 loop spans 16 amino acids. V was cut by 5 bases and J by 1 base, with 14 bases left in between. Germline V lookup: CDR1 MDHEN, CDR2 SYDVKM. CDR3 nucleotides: TGTGCCAGCAGTCCCGTCCCCAGGGAAACTAATGAAAAACTGTTTTTT. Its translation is CASSPVPRETNEKLFF.

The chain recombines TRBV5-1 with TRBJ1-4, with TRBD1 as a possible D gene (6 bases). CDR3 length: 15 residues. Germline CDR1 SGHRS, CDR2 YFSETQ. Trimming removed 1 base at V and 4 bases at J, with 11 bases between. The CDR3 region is CASSLKGQSNEKLFF. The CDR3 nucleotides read TGCGCCAGCAGCTTGAAGGGACAAAGTAATGAAAAACTGTTTTTT.

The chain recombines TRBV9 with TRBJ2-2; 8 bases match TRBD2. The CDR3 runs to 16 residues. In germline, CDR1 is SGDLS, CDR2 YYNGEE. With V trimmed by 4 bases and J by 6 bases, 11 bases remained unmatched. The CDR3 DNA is TGTGCCAGCAGCCGAAATAGCGGGAAAGAGGCCGGGGAGCTGTTTTTT. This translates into CASSRNSGKEAGELFF.